This TCR beta chain was sequenced for a study of T cells after posttransplantation cyclophosphamide. Study-level findings and limits: Donor-recipient repertoire similarity was low at 1-2 months, rising over year one.

This CDR3 spans 17 amino acids. V lost 5 bases, J lost 4 bases, and 21 bases lay in between. The V gene's germline CDR1 is SNHLY and CDR2 FYNNEI. This clone appeared once. The antigen remains undetermined. Cyclophosphamide on days +3 and +4 followed busulfan-fludarabine conditioning and a marrow graft. Profiled with immunoSEQ multiplex PCR; TCRdb holds only in-frame clones, not every one. The table includes about 19,000 clones, approximately 86% detected once. J is TRBJ2-1 and V is TRBV2; D perhaps matches TRBD2 (6 bases). Sequencing used PBMCs, obtained after allogeneic stem cell transplant with posttransplant cyclophosphamide. This TCR came from a female patient between 40 and 55 years old who received an allogeneic stem cell transplant from a related donor, was CMV-positive, and had no GVHD. Part of the T cell pool may stem from the graft donor. CDR3: CASSFSHPRDLYNEQFF. The CDR3 nucleotides are TGTGCCAGCAGTTTTTCTCACCCCCGGGACTTGTACAATGAGCAGTTCTTC.